The 29 T cell receptor beta chains below come from one sample, sequenced in a study of regulatory T cells in long-lasting Graves disease. Investigators prepared the TCR beta libraries by applying iRepertoire HTBI primers and Arm-PCR of CDR3 regions. TCRdb reanalysed the multiplex PCR reads using MiXCR and keeps one entry per CDR3 protein. The repertoire holds 360,000 or so distinct CDR3 sequences, with 15% to 20% as singletons. Time point defined: newly diagnosed GD, antithyroid drugs for less than 3 months. The TCR library was made from RNA extracted from PBMCs. This same sample was also taken into another study, of T cells in Graves' hyperthyroidism and ophthalmopathy.

The source was peripheral blood mononuclear cells (PBMCs), collected at new diagnosis, from a patient treated with antithyroid drugs. The source is a woman aged 18-29 years with Graves disease.

This clonotype appeared many times. The chain links TRBV30 to TRBJ2-3; perhaps TRBD1 as D (5 bases). V was shortened by 5 bases and J by 6 bases, with 12 bases between the two germline ends. The germline gives CDR1 GTSNPN, CDR2 SVGIG (reference sequence). CDR3 length: 12 amino acids. CDR3 nucleotides: TGTGCCTGGCAGGGATACAGGGATACGCAGTATTTT. It translates to CAWQGYRDTQYF.

This CDR3 is CASSLRLAGDTDTQYF. DNA of the CDR3: TGTGCCAGCAGCTTACGGCTAGCGGGGGACACAGATACGCAGTATTTT. V is TRBV7-3 and J is TRBJ2-3, with 10 bases fitting TRBD2. This CDR3 is 16 amino acids long. From germline, CDR1 is SGHTA and CDR2 FQGTGA. Trimming took 2 bases from V and 2 from J; bases not matched to a gene: 4.

This clonotype was counted at least ten times. This chain connects TRBV15 to TRBJ2-1; the match to TRBD2 covers 9 bases. CDR1 is LNHNV, CDR2 YYDKDF, per germline (reference sequence). With V trimmed by 0 bases and J by 3 bases, 6 bases remained unmatched. The CDR3 has 17 amino acids. For the CDR3, the DNA is TGTGCCACCAGCAGAGAAAGGGCGGGAGGGCGCTACAATGAGCAGTTCTTC. It is translated as CATSRERAGGRYNEQFF.

This clonotype was seen repeatedly, ten times or more. The V call is TRBV11-2, the J call TRBJ2-7, with D tentatively TRBD1 or TRBD2 (5 bases each). Per germline, CDR1 SGHAT and CDR2 FQNNGV. V was pared by 8 bases and J by 3 bases, with 20 bases between. This CDR3 comprises 15 residues. CDR3 protein: CASWDGSTSYYEQYF. Here the CDR3 DNA reads TGTGCCAGCTGGGACGGATCAACCTCGTACTACGAGCAGTACTTC. Using reference TRBV11-2 and TRBJ2-7 for the parts outside the CDR3, the full variable domain is EAGVAQSPRYKIIEKRQSVAFWCNPISGHATLYWYQQILGQGPKLLIQFQNNGVVDDSQLPKDRFSAERLKGVDSTLKIQPAKLEDSAVYLCASWDGSTSYYEQYFGPGTRLTVT.

The sample holds many counts of this clonotype. This chain uses TRBV3-1 with TRBJ2-1, with TRBD2 matching 9 bases. The CDR3 extends over 15 amino acids. Germline loops: CDR1 LGHDT, CDR2 YNNKEL (reference sequence). Trimming at V came to 4 bases and at J to 2 bases, leaving 3 bases not matched to a gene. In DNA form, the CDR3 reads TGTGCCAGCAGCCCCGGGACTAGCCCCTACAATGAGCAGTTCTTC. This gives the protein CASSPGTSPYNEQFF.

This clonotype has ten or more counts. J is TRBJ1-6 and V is TRBV2; D unclear. Per germline, CDR1 SNHLY and CDR2 FYNNEI. V was trimmed by 4 bases and J by 9 bases, leaving 7 bases between them. The CDR3 length is 12 residues. CDR3 nucleotides: TGTGCCAGCAGTGTAGGGAGTTCACCCCTCCACTTT. This codes for CASSVGSSPLHF.

The rearrangement uses TRBV4-1 and TRBJ2-5; D is perhaps TRBD1 (5 bases). Trimming removed 4 bases from V and 4 bases from J, with 16 bases in between. Germline V CDR1 and CDR2: MGHRA, YSYEKL. The CDR3 runs to 15 residues. In nucleotides, the CDR3 is TGCGCCAGCAGCCGACAACAGGAGCTGGGAGAGACCCAGTACTTC. Its translation is CASSRQQELGETQYF.

The table lists this clonotype with a few counts. The rearrangement uses TRBV14 and TRBJ2-2; either TRBD1 or TRBD2 may supply D (5 bases each). The CDR3 totals 17 residues. Germline-derived CDR1 and CDR2 are SGHDN and FVKESK. V gave up 6 bases and J gave up 3 bases, with 20 bases separating them. In DNA, the CDR3 is TGTGCCAGCAGTCCCCTCCACGGGAAAGGGGACACCGGGGAGCTGTTTTTT. Its protein is CASSPLHGKGDTGELFF.

There are many counts of this clonotype. The chain combines TRBV2 with TRBJ2-7; TRBD1 agrees at 7 bases. The CDR3 runs to 14 residues. Trimming took 2 bases from V and 5 from J; bases not matched to a gene: 6. Germline assignment: CDR1 SNHLY and CDR2 FYNNEI. The CDR3: CASSERGRLDEQYF. In DNA form, the CDR3 reads TGTGCCAGCAGTGAAAGGGGGCGGTTGGACGAGCAGTACTTC. The full variable domain, its missing parts supplied by reference TRBV2 and TRBJ2-7, is EPEVTQTPSHQVTQMGQEVILRCVPISNHLYFYWYRQILGQKVEFLVSFYNNEISEKSEIFDDQFSVERPDGSNFTLKIRSTKLEDSAMYFCASSERGRLDEQYFGPGTRLTVT.

This clonotype turned up a few times. V gene TRBV6-1 combines with J gene TRBJ2-1, with D maybe TRBD1 (6 bases). V shed 6 bases and J shed 4 bases, with 10 bases lying between them. This CDR3 has 13 residues. CDR1 is MNHNS and CDR2 is SASEGT in the germline V gene. The CDR3 is CASRRTEYNEQFF. In DNA, the CDR3 is TGTGCCAGCAGGAGGACAGAATACAATGAGCAGTTCTTC.

This clonotype has only a few counts. The chain joins TRBV6-1 to TRBJ2-1; D gene unclear. V shed 7 bases and J shed 5 bases, with 9 bases lying between them. The CDR3 contains 12 residues. The germline CDR1 and CDR2 sequences are MNHNS and SASEGT. In DNA form, the CDR3 reads TGTGCCAGCACGACGGCCCACAATGAGCAGTTCTTC. As protein: CASTTAHNEQFF.

The J gene is TRBJ1-6, the V gene TRBV28, with D tentatively TRBD1 (6 bases). The CDR3 has 13 residues. CDR1 and CDR2 from the germline V gene are MDHEN and SYDVKM. V was clipped by 6 bases and J by 7 bases, with 10 bases between them. The CDR3 protein is CASSVGQNSPLHF. The CDR3 region has the DNA TGTGCCAGCAGCGTTGGACAGAATTCACCCCTCCACTTT.

The chain employs TRBV7-3 and TRBJ2-1; TRBD2 agrees at 9 bases. The J segment lost 3 bases and the V segment lost 6 bases, leaving 12 bases of the junction unmatched. Per germline, CDR1 SGHTA and CDR2 FQGTGA. The CDR3 has 17 residues. CDR3 region: CASSSRAGGQGYNEQFF. CDR3 DNA: TGTGCCAGCAGTTCCCGGGCGGGGGGGCAGGGCTACAATGAGCAGTTCTTC.

This clonotype was seen a few times. At one boundary the junction diverges from the germline segment, which might be a read error. This chain uses TRBV16 with TRBJ1-1; D gene ambiguous. Germline V gene sequence: CDR1 KGHSY, CDR2 FQNENV. CDR3 length: 12 amino acids. This CDR3 reads CAGSQSHTEAFF. The DNA of the CDR3 is TGTGCCGGCAGCCAATCCCACACTGAAGCTTTCTTT. The whole variable domain, filled in from reference TRBV16 and TRBJ1-1, reads GEEVAQTPKHLVRGEGQKAKLYCAPIKGHSYVFWYQQVLKNEFKFLISFQNENVFDETGMPKERFSAKCLPNSPCSLEIQATKLEDSAVYFCAGSQSHTEAFFGQGTRLTVV.

This clonotype was observed at least ten times. The chain carries TRBV7-2 and TRBJ2-7; 11 bases map to TRBD1. The CDR3 loop spans 15 amino acids. The J segment lost 3 bases and the V segment lost 5 bases, leaving 6 bases of the junction unmatched. Germline-derived CDR1 and CDR2 are SGHTA and FQGNSA. The CDR3 sequence is CASSAPDRGHYEQYF. In DNA, the CDR3 is TGTGCCAGCAGCGCCCCGGACAGGGGGCACTACGAGCAGTACTTC.

This clonotype was found many times. CDR3 bases: TGTGCCAGCAGAAGGGGACAGCCCTCGATTTACAATGAGCAGTTCTTC. Encoded protein: CASRRGQPSIYNEQFF. The V and J genes are TRBV28 and TRBJ2-1; the match to TRBD1 covers 7 bases. V dropped 6 bases and J dropped 4; count of bases not matched to a gene: 12. Germline CDR1 reads MDHEN; CDR2 reads SYDVKM. This CDR3 is 16 amino acids long.

V gene TRBV19 combines with J gene TRBJ1-1; D is undetermined. The CDR3 covers 13 residues. V was cut by 4 bases and J by 0 bases, with 6 bases left in between. The germline V gene has CDR1 LNHDA and CDR2 SQIVND (reference sequence). Here the CDR3 reads CASSNRLNTEAFF. In DNA form, the CDR3 reads TGTGCCAGTAGTAACAGATTGAACACTGAAGCTTTCTTT.

The chain uses TRBV5-1 and TRBJ1-2; D may be TRBD1 (6 bases). This CDR3 is built from 14 residues. Trimming shortened V by 0 bases and J by 8 bases, and 14 bases separated the two germline ends. Germline V gives CDR1 SGHRS, CDR2 YFSETQ. CDR3 protein: CASSLEGVLRGYTF. CDR3 in DNA: TGCGCCAGCAGCTTGGAGGGGGTTTTGAGAGGCTACACCTTC.

There are many counts of this clonotype. The chain couples TRBV14 to TRBJ2-4; 9 bases match TRBD2. This CDR3 has 16 residues. After removal of 1 base from V and 2 bases from J, the junction contained 3 bases not matched to a gene. The germline V gene has CDR1 SGHDN and CDR2 FVKESK. The CDR3 region is CASSQVLAGSKNIQYF. In DNA, the CDR3 is TGTGCCAGCAGCCAAGTTCTAGCGGGATCCAAAAACATTCAGTACTTC.

This clonotype was detected ten times or more. The chain uses TRBV28 and TRBJ2-1, with 9 bases lining up with TRBD2. The CDR3 loop spans 15 amino acids. The germline gives CDR1 MDHEN, CDR2 SYDVKM. J gave up 4 bases and V 7 bases, and 8 bases lay outside the gene matches. CDR3 in amino acids: CASNPGLALYNEQFF. The CDR3 nucleotides read TGTGCCAGCAACCCCGGACTAGCGCTTTACAATGAGCAGTTCTTC.

In its sample, this clonotype was seen many times. This chain uses TRBV12-3 or TRBV12-4 with TRBJ2-3, with 8 nucleotides matching TRBD2. This CDR3 contains 15 residues. V lost 6 bases, J lost 2 bases, and 7 bases stayed unmatched. The CDR3 sequence is CASSPRGVPTDTQYF. For the CDR3, the DNA is TGTGCCAGCAGCCCGCGGGGGGTCCCCACAGATACGCAGTATTTT.

This clonotype has only a few counts. This chain uses TRBV7-9 with TRBJ2-1, with a possible D match to TRBD2 (5 bases). CDR3 length: 12 amino acids. V shed 5 bases and J shed 10 bases, with 12 bases lying between them. CDR1 and CDR2 from the germline V gene are SEHNR and FQNEAQ (reference sequence). The CDR3 region has the DNA TGTGCCAGCAGCCAAGGAGGTCCCGAGCAGTTCTTC. Its protein is CASSQGGPEQFF.

This clonotype was found many times. CDR3 sequence (DNA): TGTGCCAGCAGCAGGGGGCGCAGCACTGAAGCTTTCTTT. It encodes CASSRGRSTEAFF. The chain links TRBV7-3 to TRBJ1-1, with 7 bases identical to TRBD1. The V segment lost 5 bases and the J segment 4 bases; nucleotides outside the gene matches: 4. Germline loops: CDR1 SGHTA, CDR2 FQGTGA. The CDR3 runs to 13 residues.

There are many counts of this clonotype. V usage is TRBV2 and J usage is TRBJ1-1; perhaps TRBD1 as D (5 bases). The germline V gene encodes CDR1 SNHLY and CDR2 FYNNEI. The CDR3 is 14 amino acids. The V end was cut by 10 bases, the J end by 0 bases, with 15 bases between. The CDR3 coding sequence is TGTGCCATTGTGTTGGGGGGACTGAACACTGAAGCTTTCTTT. Translated, it gives CAIVLGGLNTEAFF.

In this sample, this clonotype turned up many times. The rearrangement links TRBV12-3 or TRBV12-4 to TRBJ1-2, with 7 bases matching TRBD1. The CDR3 has 13 residues. Losses at the gene ends were 5 bases for V and 5 bases for J; bases not matched to a gene: 5. The CDR3 nucleotides are TGTGCCAGCAGTACGCAGGGGGGATATGGCTACACCTTC. Protein product: CASSTQGGYGYTF.

V usage is TRBV7-8 and J usage is TRBJ1-2; 7 nucleotides match TRBD1. CDR1 SGHVS and CDR2 FQNEAQ come from the germline V gene. Trimming removed 6 bases from V and 1 base from J; junction bases left unmatched: 11. CDR3 length equals 16 residues. The CDR3 region has the DNA TGTGCCAGCAGTGAATGGGGACAGACAGATAACTATGGCTACACCTTC. Translating gives CASSEWGQTDNYGYTF.

This clonotype was found many times. The rearrangement joins TRBV28 to TRBJ1-2; D unresolved. Germline CDR1 reads MDHEN; CDR2 reads SYDVKM. V lost 5 bases and J lost 8, with 21 bases in between. The CDR3 spans 15 residues. CDR3 in amino acids: CASSPNLSGVGGYTF. The CDR3 DNA reads as TGTGCCAGCAGTCCTAATTTAAGCGGCGTTGGCGGCTACACCTTC.

This clonotype was recorded many times. This sequence joins TRBV12-5 and TRBJ2-3; D not resolved. This CDR3 region has 12 residues. Looked up from germline, CDR1 is LGHNT and CDR2 is FRNRAP. Trimming left V 3 bases short and J 6 bases short, with 7 bases between. In DNA form, the CDR3 reads TGTGCTAGTGGTTTTGGAAGGGATACGCAGTATTTT. It translates to CASGFGRDTQYF.

At least ten counts were recorded for this clonotype. The chain is built from TRBV7-9 and TRBJ1-1; tentatively, D is TRBD1 (5 bases). CDR1 SEHNR and CDR2 FQNEAQ come from the germline V gene (reference sequence). The V and J ends lost 0 bases and 1 base respectively, with 6 bases between them. This CDR3 is built from 14 residues. The DNA for the CDR3 is TGTGCCAGCAGCTTAGCCGGGGCGAACACTGAAGCTTTCTTT. Encoded protein: CASSLAGANTEAFF. Full variable domain (outside the CDR3, taken from reference TRBV7-9 and TRBJ1-1): DTGVSQNPRHKITKRGQNVTFRCDPISEHNRLYWYRQTLGQGPEFLTYFQNEAQLEKSRLLSDRFSAERPKGSFSTLEIQRTEQGDSAMYLCASSLAGANTEAFFGQGTRLTVV.